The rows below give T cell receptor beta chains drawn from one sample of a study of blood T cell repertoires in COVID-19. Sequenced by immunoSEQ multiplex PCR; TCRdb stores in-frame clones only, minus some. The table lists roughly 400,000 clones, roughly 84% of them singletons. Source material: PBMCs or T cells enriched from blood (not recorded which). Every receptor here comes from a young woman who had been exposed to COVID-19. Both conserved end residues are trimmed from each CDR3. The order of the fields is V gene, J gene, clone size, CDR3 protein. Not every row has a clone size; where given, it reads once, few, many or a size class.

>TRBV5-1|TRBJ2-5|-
ASSVTGPETQY
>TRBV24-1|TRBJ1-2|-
ATAPAGNYGYT
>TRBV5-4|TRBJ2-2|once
ASSWPNTGELF
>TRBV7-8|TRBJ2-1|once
ASSLSFNEQF
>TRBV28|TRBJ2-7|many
ASSAWREDPLYEQY
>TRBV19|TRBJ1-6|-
ASSPPGGQGISPLH
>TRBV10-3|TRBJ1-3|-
AIRYNSGNTIY
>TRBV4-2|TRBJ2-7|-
ASSLPQGGFGEQY
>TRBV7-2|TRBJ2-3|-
ASSLRGAAGGNTDTQY
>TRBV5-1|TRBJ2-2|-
ASSLGRGKNTGELF
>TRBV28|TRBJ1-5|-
ASRPYGGSNQPQH
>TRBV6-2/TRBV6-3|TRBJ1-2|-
ASSQGQNYGYT
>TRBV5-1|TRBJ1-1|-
ASSLVSEVNTEAF
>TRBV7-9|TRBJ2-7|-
ASSSEGGSYEQY
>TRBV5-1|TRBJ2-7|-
ASRVLGTSGSPSSYEQY
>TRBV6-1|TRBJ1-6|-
ASSERSVRVSPLH
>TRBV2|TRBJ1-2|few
ASSEALKGSGGYT
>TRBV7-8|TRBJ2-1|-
ASSSGGTSMF
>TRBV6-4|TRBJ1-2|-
ATDRQGANLNYGYT
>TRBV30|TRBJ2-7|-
AWKSERGQY
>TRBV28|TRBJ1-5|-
ASSSTEYNQPQH
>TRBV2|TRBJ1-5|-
ASTVFAPGQGDQPQH
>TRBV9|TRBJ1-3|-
ASESIGNTIY
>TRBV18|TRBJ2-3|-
ASSPREGATDTQY
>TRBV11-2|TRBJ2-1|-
ASSLVGGGSNNEQF
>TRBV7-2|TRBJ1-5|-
ASSSGTAHNQPQH
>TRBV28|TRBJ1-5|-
ASSTQRSQPQH
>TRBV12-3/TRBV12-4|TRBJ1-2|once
ASSLPLQSHHT
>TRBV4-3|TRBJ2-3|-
ASSQDRGGPDTQY
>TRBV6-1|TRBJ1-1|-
ASREGGYTEAF
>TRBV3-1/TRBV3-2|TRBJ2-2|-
ASSQGSGTTTGELF
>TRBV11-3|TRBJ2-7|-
ASNKQGGDEQY
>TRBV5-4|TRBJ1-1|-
ASSLGRGLVTEAF
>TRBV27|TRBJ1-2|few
ASSQIGGQGINYGYT
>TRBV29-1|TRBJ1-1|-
SGTGGNTEAF
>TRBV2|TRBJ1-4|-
ASSGGQGRNEKLF
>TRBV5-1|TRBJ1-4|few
ASRSSTGTGTHEKLF
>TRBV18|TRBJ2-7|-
ASSPRLPSGRGAYEQY
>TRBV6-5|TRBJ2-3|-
ASSYRDLTDTQY
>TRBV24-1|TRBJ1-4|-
ATSEARDREPPDPWDEKLF
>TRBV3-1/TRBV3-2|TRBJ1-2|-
ASSQDYGVPNYGYT
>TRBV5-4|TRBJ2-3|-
ASSLLAGGTDTQY
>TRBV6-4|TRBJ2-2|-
ASSSWATGELF
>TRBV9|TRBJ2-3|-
ASSVASSGDITDTQY
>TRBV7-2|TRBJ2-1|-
AIKTSGNEQF